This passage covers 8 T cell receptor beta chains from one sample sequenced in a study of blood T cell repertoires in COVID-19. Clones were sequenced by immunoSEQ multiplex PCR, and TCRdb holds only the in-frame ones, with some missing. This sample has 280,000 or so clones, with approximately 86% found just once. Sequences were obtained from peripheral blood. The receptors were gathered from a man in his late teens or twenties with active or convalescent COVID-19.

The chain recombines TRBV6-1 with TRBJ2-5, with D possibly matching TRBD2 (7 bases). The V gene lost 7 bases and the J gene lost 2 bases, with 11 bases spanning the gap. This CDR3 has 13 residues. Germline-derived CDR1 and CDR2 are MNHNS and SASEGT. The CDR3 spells CASIKGGQETQYF. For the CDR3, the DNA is TGTGCCAGCATTAAGGGGGGGCAAGAGACCCAGTACTTC.

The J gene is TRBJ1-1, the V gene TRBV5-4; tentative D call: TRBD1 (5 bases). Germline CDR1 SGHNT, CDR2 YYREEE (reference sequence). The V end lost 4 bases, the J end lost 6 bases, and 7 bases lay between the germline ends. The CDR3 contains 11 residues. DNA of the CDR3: TGTGCCAGCAGCCAGGGTCCTGAAGCTTTCTTT. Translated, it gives CASSQGPEAFF.

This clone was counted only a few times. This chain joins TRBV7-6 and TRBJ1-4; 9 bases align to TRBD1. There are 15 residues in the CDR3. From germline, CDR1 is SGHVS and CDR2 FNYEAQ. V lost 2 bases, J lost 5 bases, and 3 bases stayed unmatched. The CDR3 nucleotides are TGTGCCAGCAGCTTATCGGGACAGGGCAATGAAAAACTGTTTTTT. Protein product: CASSLSGQGNEKLFF.

CDR3 sequence (DNA): TGCAGCGTTGTGGGTGTTTATGGACAGTACTATGGCTACACCTTC. Protein product: CSVVGVYGQYYGYTF. This rearrangement joins TRBV29-1 to TRBJ1-2; possibly TRBD1 for D (6 bases). The CDR3 totals 15 residues. Germline CDR1 is SQVTM and CDR2 is ANQGSEA. Trimming shortened V by 4 bases and J by 3 bases, and 18 bases separated the two germline ends.

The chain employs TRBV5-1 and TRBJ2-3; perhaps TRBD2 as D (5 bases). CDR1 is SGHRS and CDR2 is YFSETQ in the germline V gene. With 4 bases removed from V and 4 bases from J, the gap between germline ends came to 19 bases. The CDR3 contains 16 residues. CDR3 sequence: CASSPFRVGEPDTQYF. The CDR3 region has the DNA TGCGCCAGCAGCCCGTTCCGCGTCGGGGAGCCAGATACGCAGTATTTT.

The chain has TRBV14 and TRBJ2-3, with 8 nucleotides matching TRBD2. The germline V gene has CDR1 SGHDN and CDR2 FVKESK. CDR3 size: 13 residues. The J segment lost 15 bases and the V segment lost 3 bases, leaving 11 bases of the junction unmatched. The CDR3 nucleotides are TGTGCCAGCAGCCACCCAGCTGGGACTAGGCAATATTTT. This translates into CASSHPAGTRQYF.

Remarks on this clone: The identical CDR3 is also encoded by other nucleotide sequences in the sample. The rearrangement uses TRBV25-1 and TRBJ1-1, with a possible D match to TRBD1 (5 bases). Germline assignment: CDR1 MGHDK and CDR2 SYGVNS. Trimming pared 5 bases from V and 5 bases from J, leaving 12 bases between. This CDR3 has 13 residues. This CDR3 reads CASSPLGGTEAFF. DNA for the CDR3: TGTGCCAGCAGTCCCCTGGGGGGAACTGAAGCTTTCTTT.

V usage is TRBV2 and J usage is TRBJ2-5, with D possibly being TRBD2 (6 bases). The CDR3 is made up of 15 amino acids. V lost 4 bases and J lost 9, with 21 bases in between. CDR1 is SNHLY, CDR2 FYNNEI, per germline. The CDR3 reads CASSGRDGTRAPQYF. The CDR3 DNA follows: TGTGCCAGCAGTGGGCGGGATGGGACCCGGGCACCCCAGTACTTC. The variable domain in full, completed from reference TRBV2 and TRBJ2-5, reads EPEVTQTPSHQVTQMGQEVILRCVPISNHLYFYWYRQILGQKVEFLVSFYNNEISEKSEIFDDQFSVERPDGSNFTLKIRSTKLEDSAMYFCASSGRDGTRAPQYFGPGTRLLVL.